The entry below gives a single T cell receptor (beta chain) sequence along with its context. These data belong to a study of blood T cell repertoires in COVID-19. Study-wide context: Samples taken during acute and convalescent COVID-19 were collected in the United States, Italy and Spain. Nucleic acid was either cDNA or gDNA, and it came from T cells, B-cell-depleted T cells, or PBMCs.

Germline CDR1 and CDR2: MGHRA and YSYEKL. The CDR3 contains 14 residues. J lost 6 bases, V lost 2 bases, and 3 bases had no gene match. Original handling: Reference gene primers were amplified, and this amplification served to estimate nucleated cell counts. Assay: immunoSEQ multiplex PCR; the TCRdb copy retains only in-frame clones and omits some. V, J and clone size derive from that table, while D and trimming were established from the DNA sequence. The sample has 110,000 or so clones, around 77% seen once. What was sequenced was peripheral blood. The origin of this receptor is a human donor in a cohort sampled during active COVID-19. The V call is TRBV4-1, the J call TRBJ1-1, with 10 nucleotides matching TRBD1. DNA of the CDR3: TGCGCCAGCAGCCAAAGGGACAGGGGTCCTGAAGCTTTCTTT. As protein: CASSQRDRGPEAFF.